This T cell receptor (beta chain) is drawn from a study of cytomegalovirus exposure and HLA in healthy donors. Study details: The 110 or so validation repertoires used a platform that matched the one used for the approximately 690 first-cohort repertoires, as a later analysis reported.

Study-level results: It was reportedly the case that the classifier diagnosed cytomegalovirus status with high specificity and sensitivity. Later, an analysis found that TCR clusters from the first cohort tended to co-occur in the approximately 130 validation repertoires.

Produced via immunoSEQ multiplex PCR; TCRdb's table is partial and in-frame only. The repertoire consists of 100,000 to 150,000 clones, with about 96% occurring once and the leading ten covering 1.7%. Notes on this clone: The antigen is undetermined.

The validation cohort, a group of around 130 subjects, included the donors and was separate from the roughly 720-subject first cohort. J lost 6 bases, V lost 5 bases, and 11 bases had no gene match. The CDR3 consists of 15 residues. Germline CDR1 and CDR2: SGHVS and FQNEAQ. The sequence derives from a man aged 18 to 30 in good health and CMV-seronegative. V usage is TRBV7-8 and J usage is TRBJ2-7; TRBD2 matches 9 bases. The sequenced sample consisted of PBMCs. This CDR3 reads CASSQSSGSVLEQYF. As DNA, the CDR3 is TGTGCCAGCAGCCAAAGTAGCGGGAGCGTCCTCGAGCAGTACTTC.